This TCR beta chain was sequenced for a study of spatial heterogeneity in lung cancer. Study in general: There were, on average, more than eight raw-read appearances for each unique TCR and UMI combination.

This clonotype was detected only once. Its antigen is not identified. Time point denoted: sample taken at primary tumor resection. The input material, whole RNA from tumor, nontumor lung or frozen PBMC, was sequenced unsorted. The CDR3 sequence is 14 residues long. Germline V CDR1 and CDR2: SGHTA, FQGTGA. V was clipped by 4 bases and J by 6 bases; unmatched bases: 7. General observations from the study: Expanded tumor TCRs that were ubiquitous appeared in blood more at resection than follow-up.

Every TCR cDNA molecule carried a tag that served as a unique molecular identifier. TCRdb recomputed calls from the 5' RACE reads with MiXCR, one row per CDR3 protein. The sample has tens of thousands of distinct CDR3 sequences; roughly 7% are singletons. The material sequenced was PBMCs, taken at surgery. The clonotype was recovered from a male donor with early-stage non-small cell lung cancer. The rearrangement uses TRBV7-3 and TRBJ2-3, with 7 bases that match TRBD2. The CDR3 region has the DNA TGTGCCAGCAGCTCACCGACTAGCCCGGATACGCAGTATTTT. As protein: CASSSPTSPDTQYF.